This T cell receptor beta chain was identified during a study of long-term antiretroviral therapy in people with HIV (dated by TCRdb to 2022 to 2024). Context from the whole study: The earliest samples were collected roughly a decade before the 2015 WHO recommendation for immediate ART, at a time when ART was usually postponed until CD4 counts fell. Among the 30 to 35 participants with HIV, eleven were female. Test extractions of a monoclonal T-cell line alongside fewer than 40 polyclonal samples showed no cross-contamination during QIAcube processing. Whether ART initiation and durable HIV suppression were associated with changes in peripheral blood TRB repertoire composition and diversity was tested in a retrospective serial study. A total of 192 cryopreserved PBMC samples were contributed to the cohort by 30 adults with confirmed HIV infection, with samples collected serially over a mean of approximately 6 years (range 1-12). What the authors observed across the whole study: The samples span the years 2004 to 2017, and the ART regimens used may be less effective than current regimens. Starting ART was linked to a significant rise in TRB diversity, yet even with long-term ART the diversity remained significantly lower than in transplant donor controls. Because cell numbers in pre-ART samples were limited, unsorted PBMC were profiled instead of sorted CD4+ and CD8+ T cells. At every time point, the repertoire was dominated by expanded TRB clones first identified before ART initiation, although this dominance fluctuated and, in many PLHIV, declined after ART. HIV repertoires had narrower CDR3 length ranges than controls, and the network structure suggested an antigen-experienced repertoire that shifted only slightly toward naive after ART. No data were available on ART adherence, viral resistance or therapy changes, limiting inferences about post-ART repertoire changes. Because PBMC availability was limited, only the TCR beta chain was sequenced, with no alpha chain pairing.

Sequencing of the TRB variable region was done with the immunoSEQ hsTCRB v3.0 assay at survey level resolution. The targeted TRB sequencing depth was roughly 40,000-50,000 T-cell genomes per sample. TRB libraries were pooled and sequenced on an Illumina MiSeq using a v3 150-cycle kit. The source study handled its data this way. Repertoire analysis was performed in R inside a reproducible Nextflow workflow that covered QC, data transformation and analysis. LymphoSeq2, an R package for AIRR-Seq data exploration, was used to implement custom analyses. A handful of samples yielding fewer than 5000 total TRB sequences were excluded, leaving about 190 analyzed HIV repertoires. Of the approximately 190 retained HIV repertoires, approximately 57 were collected before and 120 to 130 after ART initiation. Repertoires were downsampled to 5000 TRB nucleotide sequences, with summary statistics averaged over 100 downsampling iterations. TRB sequences were retained for analysis only if CDR3 regions of at least seven amino acids were present. Diversity was measured with a Shannon entropy-derived clonality score and the Gini coefficient. In the repertoire networks, any two of the top 5000 CDR3 amino acid sequences were connected whenever the two sequences differed by an edit distance of one. For TRB CDR3 amino acid sequences, GLIPH2 was used to predict antigen specificity groups and MHC restriction. To flag known associations with CMV, EBV, HIV or tissue antigens, CDR3 amino acid sequences were compared against VDJdb and McPAS-TCR. Pre-ART, post-ART and control groups were compared with Wilcoxon signed-rank tests and Holm-Bonferroni correction. This is the immuneACCESS table as TCRdb keeps it, with only in-frame sequences that have V and J called. A part of the clones is gone; compared with another copy, unresolved V genes explain less than half, and the rest is unexplained. V and J calls and clone size are as listed in that table; D and trimming were resolved from the DNA. The table for this sample lists some 12,000 clones; approximately 86% of them were counted only once. Under 20% of the sample rests with the top ten.

With respect to this clone: What this receptor recognizes is not known. Base qualities are not at hand, and no much larger clone is one base apart.

To be included, a participant needed at least one PBMC sample from before ART initiation plus at least two post-ART samples. All participants with HIV were treated in the United States of America. Before DNA extraction, cryopreserved samples of about 0.95-11 million PBMC were thawed and washed. At the time of the earliest PBMC sample, participants with HIV were aged between about 23 and 54 years. PBMC samples from each participant spanned 1-4 timepoints before ART initiation and 2-8 timepoints after ART initiation, with a median of 7 samples. For every participant, serial HIV viral load, CD4+ T-cell count, ART history and demographic data were obtained. Genomic DNA was extracted from unsorted PBMC with a Qiagen kit on a QIAcube, with processing performed in batches of 12 samples. V and J are trimmed by 2 bases and 4 bases, and the gene matches miss 10 bases of the junction. The CDR3 spans 16 residues, from the cysteine through the phenylalanine. Only the CDR3 DNA stays, 48 bases, in frame from base 1. In the germline V gene, CDR1 corresponds to SGHTA and CDR2 to FQGTGA.

This chain joins TRBV7-3 to TRBJ2-7, and 8 junction bases match TRBD1. The sequence came from a man aged 40-55 years with HIV. Material: unsorted PBMCs, obtained 3.4 years after starting antiretroviral therapy. In nucleotides, the sequence is TGTGCCAGCAGCTTACAGGGGGCGTTGGTCCCTTACGAGCAGTACTTC. This sequence encodes CASSLQGALVPYEQYF. This CDR3, with the reference TRBV7-3 and TRBJ2-7 proteins standing in past its ends, gives the full variable domain GAGVSQTPSNKVTEKGKYVELRCDPISGHTALYWYRQSLGQGPEFLIYFQGTGAADDSGLPNDRFFAVRPEGSVSTLKIQRTERGDSAVYLCASSLQGALVPYEQYFGPGTRLTVT.